The TCR beta chain described here comes from a study of cytomegalovirus exposure and HLA in healthy donors. The CDR3 covers 13 residues. Trimming took off 6 bases at V and 6 bases at J, with 11 bases between the two ends. Per the germline V gene, CDR1 is MNHNS and CDR2 is SASEGT. The primer mix had 60 Vbeta and 13 Jbeta primers. Profiled with immunoSEQ multiplex PCR; TCRdb holds only in-frame clones, not every one. Among about 130,000 clones listed, over 60% were seen once. Study-level findings and limits: The productive fraction for most TCR beta V segments was about 87% or about 30% in an earlier analysis. Specificity for CMV antigens was confirmed in vitro for a few of the CMV-associated chains. Roughly uniform sequencing depth across donors was assumed, possibly incorrectly.

This clone was seen a single time. Its target is not known. The V and J genes are TRBV6-1 and TRBJ2-2, with D perhaps TRBD2 (5 bases). Sequencing input: PBMCs. The TCR comes from a man aged 50-59 years in good health and CMV-seronegative. Written as DNA, the CDR3 is TGTGCCAGCAGGGTTGTGGGAGCCGGGGAGCTGTTTTTT. Its translation is CASRVVGAGELFF.